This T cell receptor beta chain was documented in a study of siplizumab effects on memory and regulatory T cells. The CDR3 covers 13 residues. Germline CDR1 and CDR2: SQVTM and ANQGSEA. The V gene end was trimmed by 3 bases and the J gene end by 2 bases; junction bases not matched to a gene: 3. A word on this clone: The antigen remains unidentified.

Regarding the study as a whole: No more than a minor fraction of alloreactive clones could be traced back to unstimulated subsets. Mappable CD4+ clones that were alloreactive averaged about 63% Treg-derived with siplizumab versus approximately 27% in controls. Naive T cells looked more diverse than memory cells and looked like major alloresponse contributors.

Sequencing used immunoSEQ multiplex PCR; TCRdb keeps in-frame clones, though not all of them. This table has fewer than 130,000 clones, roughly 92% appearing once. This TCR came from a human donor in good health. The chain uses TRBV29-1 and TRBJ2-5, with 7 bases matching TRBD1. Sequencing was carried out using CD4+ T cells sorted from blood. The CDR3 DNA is TGCAGCGTTGAGAGACAGGGACAAGAGACCCAGTACTTC. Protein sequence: CSVERQGQETQYF.